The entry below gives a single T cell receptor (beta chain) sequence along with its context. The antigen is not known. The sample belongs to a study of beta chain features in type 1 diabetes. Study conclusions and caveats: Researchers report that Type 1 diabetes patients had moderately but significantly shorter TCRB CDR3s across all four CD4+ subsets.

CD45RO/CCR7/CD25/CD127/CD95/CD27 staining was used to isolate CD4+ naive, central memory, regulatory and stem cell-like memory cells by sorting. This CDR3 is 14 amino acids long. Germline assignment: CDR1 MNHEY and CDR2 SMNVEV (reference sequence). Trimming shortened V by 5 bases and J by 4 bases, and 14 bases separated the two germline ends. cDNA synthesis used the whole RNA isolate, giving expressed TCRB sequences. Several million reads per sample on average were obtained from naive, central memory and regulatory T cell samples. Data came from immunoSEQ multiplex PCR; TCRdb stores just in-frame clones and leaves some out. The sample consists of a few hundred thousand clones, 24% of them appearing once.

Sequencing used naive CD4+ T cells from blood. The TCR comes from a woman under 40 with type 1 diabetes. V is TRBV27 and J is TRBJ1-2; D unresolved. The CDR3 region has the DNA TGTGCCAGCAGTCCCCTCGGGGAAACCTATGGCTACACCTTC. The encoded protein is CASSPLGETYGYTF.